Included here is one T cell receptor (beta chain) sequence, with context. What it binds is unknown. Clones were sequenced by immunoSEQ multiplex PCR, and TCRdb holds only the in-frame ones, with some missing. Of some 31,000 clones in the sample, 65% to 85% were seen once. The data belong to a study of a mutant IDH1 vaccine in newly diagnosed glioma. Looking at the study overall: Treated patients had a mean age of approximately 40 years and an approximately 62% male, around 38% female split. Patients had received radiotherapy, temozolomide, or both previously, most receiving both. Findings and caveats of the study: It seemed that pseudoprogression was not linked to changes in the top peripheral T cell clonotypes. Across multiple MHC alleles, around 92% of patients had vaccine-induced responses.

CDR1 and CDR2 from the germline V gene are MNHEY and SMNVEV (reference sequence). V was cut by 6 bases and J by 4 bases, with 5 bases left in between. The CDR3 runs 11 residues. Time point described: week 23, last vaccination. One vaccine dose held 300 ug of mutant IDH1 20-mer peptide and came with topical imiquimod. The TCR sequence derives from a young woman with glioma. The gene calls are TRBV27 and TRBJ2-3, with D hard to call. The input for sequencing was PBMCs, taken from a glioma patient whose treatment included an IDH1 peptide vaccine. CDR3 residues: CASRVSDTQYF. The DNA for the CDR3 is TGTGCCAGCAGGGTATCAGATACGCAGTATTTT.